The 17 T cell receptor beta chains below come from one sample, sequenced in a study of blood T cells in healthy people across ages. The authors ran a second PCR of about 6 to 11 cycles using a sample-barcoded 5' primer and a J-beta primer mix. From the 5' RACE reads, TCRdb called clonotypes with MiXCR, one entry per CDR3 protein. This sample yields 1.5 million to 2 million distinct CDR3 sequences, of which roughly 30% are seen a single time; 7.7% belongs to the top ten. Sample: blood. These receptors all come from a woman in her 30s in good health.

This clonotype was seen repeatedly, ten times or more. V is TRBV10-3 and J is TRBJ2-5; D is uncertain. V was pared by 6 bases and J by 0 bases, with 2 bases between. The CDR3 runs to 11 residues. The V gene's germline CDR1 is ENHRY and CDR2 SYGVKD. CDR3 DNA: TGTGCCATCAGAAACCAAGAGACCCAGTACTTC. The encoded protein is CAIRNQETQYF.

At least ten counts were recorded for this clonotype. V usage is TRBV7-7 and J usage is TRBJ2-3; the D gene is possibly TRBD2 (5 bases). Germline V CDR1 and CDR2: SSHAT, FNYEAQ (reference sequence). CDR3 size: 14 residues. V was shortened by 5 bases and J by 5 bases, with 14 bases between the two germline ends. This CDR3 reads CASSPGRAGDTQYF. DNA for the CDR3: TGTGCCAGCAGCCCAGGACGGGCGGGAGATACGCAGTATTTT.

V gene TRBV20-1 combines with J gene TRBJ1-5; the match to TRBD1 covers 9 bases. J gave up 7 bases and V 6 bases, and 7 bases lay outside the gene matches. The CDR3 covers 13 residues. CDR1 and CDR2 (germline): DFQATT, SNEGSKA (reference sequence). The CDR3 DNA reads TGCAGTGCAACCGGGACAGGGAGGCAGCCCCAGCATTTT. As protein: CSATGTGRQPQHF.

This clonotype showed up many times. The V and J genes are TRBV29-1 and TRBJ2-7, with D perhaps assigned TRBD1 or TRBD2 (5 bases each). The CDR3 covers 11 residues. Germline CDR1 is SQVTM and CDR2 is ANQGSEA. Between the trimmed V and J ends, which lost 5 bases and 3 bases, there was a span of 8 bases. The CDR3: CSVRGDYEQYF. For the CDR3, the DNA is TGCAGCGTTCGAGGGGACTACGAGCAGTACTTC.

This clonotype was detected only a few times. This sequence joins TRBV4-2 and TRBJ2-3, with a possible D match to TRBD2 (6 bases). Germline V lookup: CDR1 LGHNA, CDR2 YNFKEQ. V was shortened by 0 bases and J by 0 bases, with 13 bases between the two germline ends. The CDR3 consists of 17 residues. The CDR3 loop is CASSQEVRGGSTDTQYF. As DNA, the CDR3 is TGTGCCAGCAGCCAAGAAGTACGGGGAGGAAGCACAGATACGCAGTATTTT.

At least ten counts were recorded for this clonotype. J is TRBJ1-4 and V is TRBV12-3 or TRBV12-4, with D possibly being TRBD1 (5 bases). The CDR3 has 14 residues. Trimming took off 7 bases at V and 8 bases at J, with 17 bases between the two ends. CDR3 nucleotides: TGTGCCAGCACCCATCTCCAGGGAGGAGAAAAACTGTTTTTT. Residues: CASTHLQGGEKLFF.

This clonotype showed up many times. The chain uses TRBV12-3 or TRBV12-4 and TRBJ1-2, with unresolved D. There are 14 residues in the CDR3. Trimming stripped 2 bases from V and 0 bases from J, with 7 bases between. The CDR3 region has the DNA TGTGCCAGCAGTTTAACGGGGACTAACTATGGCTACACCTTC. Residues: CASSLTGTNYGYTF.

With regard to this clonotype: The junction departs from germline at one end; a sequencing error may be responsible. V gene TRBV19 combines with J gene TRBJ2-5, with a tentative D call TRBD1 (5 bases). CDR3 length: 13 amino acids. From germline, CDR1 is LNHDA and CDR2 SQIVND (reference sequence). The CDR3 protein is CASSMVGRETRYF. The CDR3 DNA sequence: TGTGCCAGTAGTATGGTGGGGCGAGAGACCCGGTACTTC.

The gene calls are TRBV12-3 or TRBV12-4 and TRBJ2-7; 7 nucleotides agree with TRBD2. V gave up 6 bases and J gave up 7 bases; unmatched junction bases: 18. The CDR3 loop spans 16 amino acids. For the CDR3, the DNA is TGTGCCAGCAGCTCCCTACCGGGGGGAGGGGACCATGAGCAGTACTTC. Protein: CASSSLPGGGDHEQYF.

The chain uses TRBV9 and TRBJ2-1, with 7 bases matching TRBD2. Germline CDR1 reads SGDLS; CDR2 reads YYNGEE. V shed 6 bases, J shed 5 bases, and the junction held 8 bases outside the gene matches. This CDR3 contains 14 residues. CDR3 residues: CASNLAGTDNEQFF. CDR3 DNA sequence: TGTGCCAGCAACTTAGCGGGTACGGACAATGAGCAGTTCTTC.

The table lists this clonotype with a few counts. CDR3 residues: CATSSPGKLAASYNEQFF. CDR3 DNA: TGTGCCACCAGCAGCCCGGGAAAGTTAGCGGCCTCCTACAATGAGCAGTTCTTC. The chain joins TRBV15 to TRBJ2-1; perhaps TRBD2 as D (6 bases). The V end was cut by 3 bases, the J end by 0 bases, with 18 bases between. Germline V CDR1 and CDR2: LNHNV, YYDKDF (reference sequence). The length of the CDR3 is 18 residues.

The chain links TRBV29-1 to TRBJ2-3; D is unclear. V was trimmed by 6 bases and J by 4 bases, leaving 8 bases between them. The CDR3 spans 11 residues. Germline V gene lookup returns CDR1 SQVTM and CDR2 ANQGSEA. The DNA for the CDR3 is TGCAGCGTGGGATACTCAGATACGCAGTATTTT. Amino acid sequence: CSVGYSDTQYF.

The CDR3 is CASSPLAWNSPLHF. CDR3 sequence (DNA): TGTGCCAGCAGTCCTCTCGCCTGGAATTCACCCCTCCACTTT. V is TRBV12-3 or TRBV12-4 and J is TRBJ1-6; D call uncertain. Between the trimmed V and J ends, which lost 5 bases and 7 bases, there was a span of 12 bases. The CDR3 totals 14 residues.

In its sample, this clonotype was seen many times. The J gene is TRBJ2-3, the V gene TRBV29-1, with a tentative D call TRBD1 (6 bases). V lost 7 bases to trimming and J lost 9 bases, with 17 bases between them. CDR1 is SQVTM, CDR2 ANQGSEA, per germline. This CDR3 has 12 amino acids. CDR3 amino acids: CSAGTTAGTQYF. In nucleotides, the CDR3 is TGCAGCGCCGGGACAACCGCGGGCACGCAGTATTTT.

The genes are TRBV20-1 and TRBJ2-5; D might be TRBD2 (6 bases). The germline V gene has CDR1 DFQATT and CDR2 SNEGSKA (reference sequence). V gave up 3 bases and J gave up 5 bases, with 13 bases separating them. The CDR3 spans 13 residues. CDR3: CSASLGGAETQYF. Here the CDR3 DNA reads TGCAGTGCTAGCCTCGGCGGGGCGGAGACCCAGTACTTC.

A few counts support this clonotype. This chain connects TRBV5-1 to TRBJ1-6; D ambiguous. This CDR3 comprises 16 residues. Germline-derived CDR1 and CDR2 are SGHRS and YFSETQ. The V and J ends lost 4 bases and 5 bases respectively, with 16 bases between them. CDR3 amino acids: CASSLVEPVDNSPLHF. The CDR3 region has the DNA TGCGCCAGCAGCCTGGTGGAGCCAGTCGATAATTCACCCCTCCACTTT. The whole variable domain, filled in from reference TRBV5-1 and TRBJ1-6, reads KAGVTQTPRYLIKTRGQQVTLSCSPISGHRSVSWYQQTPGQGLQFLFEYFSETQRNKGNFPGRFSGRQFSNSRSEMNVSTLELGDSALYLCASSLVEPVDNSPLHFGNGTRLTVT.

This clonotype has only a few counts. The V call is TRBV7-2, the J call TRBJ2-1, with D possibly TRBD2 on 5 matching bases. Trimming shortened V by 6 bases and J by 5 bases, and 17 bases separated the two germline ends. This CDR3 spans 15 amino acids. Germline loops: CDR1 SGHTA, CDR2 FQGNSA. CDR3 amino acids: CASSWAGHTNNEQFF. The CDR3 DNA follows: TGTGCCAGCAGTTGGGCGGGCCATACCAACAATGAGCAGTTCTTC.